One TCR beta chain is described in this entry. Its antigen is undetermined. This table comes from immunoSEQ multiplex PCR, and its TCRdb copy is limited to in-frame clones, with some not included. This sample carries hundreds of thousands of clones, 89% of them seen once, and the ten largest clones take over 1.3%. Described treatment: roughly 19 received Ad26.COV2.S at low or high dose, single or two shots; about 5 received placebo; per-sample allocation not given. At day 63 after the first vaccine or placebo injection, samples were drawn. This specimen comes from a study of Ad26.COV2.S vaccination and SARS-CoV-2 variants. Regarding the study as a whole: Vaccine and placebo groups showed comparable non-spike TCR breadth.

This CDR3 region has 13 residues. Trimming cost V 6 bases and J 4 bases, with 12 bases left between them. Germline CDR1 reads KGHSH; CDR2 reads LQKENI. The sample consisted of peripheral blood, taken in a trial of Ad26.COV2.S vaccine versus placebo. The source is a person aged 18-65 years who received the Ad26.COV2.S COVID-19 vaccine or a placebo. The chain combines TRBV18 with TRBJ2-5; maybe TRBD1 (5 bases). The CDR3: CASSPTETETQYF. The DNA of the CDR3 is TGTGCCAGCTCCCCGACAGAGACAGAGACCCAGTACTTC. The entire variable domain, with the rest obtained from reference TRBV18 and TRBJ2-5, is as follows: NAGVMQNPRHLVRRRGQEARLRCSPMKGHSHVYWYRQLPEEGLKFMVYLQKENIIDESGMPKERFSAEFPKEGPSILRIQQVVRGDSAAYFCASSPTETETQYFGPGTRLLVL.